This T cell receptor beta chain was profiled in a study of blood T cell repertoires in COVID-19. As for the study in general: PBMCs, B-cell-depleted T cells, or T cells were the source of the cDNA or gDNA that made up the material.

Authors' methods: Estimation of nucleated cell counts relied on the amplification of reference gene primers. The method was immunoSEQ multiplex PCR; TCRdb's version includes in-frame clones alone and lacks a portion of them. V and J calls and clone size are given by that table; D and trimming were obtained from the DNA. Of around 98,000 clones listed, 70% to 90% are singletons. The V and J ends lost 6 bases and 11 bases respectively, with 19 bases between them. Looked up from germline, CDR1 is MDHEN and CDR2 is SYDVKM. The CDR3 sequence is 13 residues long. Material for sequencing was peripheral blood. This sequence originates from a man between 65 and 79 years old with acute or convalescent COVID-19. This chain uses TRBV28 with TRBJ1-1; D perhaps matches TRBD1 (5 bases). CDR3 DNA sequence: TGTGCCAGCAGCCCCCCCGGGTCAGGGAAGGCTTTCTTT. Amino acid sequence: CASSPPGSGKAFF.